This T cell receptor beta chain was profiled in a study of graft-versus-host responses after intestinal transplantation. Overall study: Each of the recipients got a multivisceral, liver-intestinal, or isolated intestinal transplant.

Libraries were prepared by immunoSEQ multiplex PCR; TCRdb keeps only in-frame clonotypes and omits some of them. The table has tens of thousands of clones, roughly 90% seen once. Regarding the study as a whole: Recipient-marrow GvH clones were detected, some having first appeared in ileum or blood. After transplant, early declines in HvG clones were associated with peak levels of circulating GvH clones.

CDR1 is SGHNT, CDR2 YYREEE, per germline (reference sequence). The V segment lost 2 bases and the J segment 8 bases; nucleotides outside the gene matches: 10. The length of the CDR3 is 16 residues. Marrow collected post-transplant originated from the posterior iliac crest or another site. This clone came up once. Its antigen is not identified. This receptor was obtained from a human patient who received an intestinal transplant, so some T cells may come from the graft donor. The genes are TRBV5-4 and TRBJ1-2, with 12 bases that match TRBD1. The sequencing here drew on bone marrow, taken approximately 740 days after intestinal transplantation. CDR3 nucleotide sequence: TGTGCCAGCAGCTTTGGGGGACAGGGGGCGAAAAAAGGCTACACCTTC. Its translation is CASSFGGQGAKKGYTF.